Following are 7 T cell receptor beta chains from one sample sequenced in a study of CD8 T cells in Susac syndrome. With random hexamers, 0.5 to 1 ug RNA was reverse transcribed. TCRdb reanalysed the immunoSEQ multiplex PCR reads using MiXCR and keeps one entry per CDR3 protein. The sample carries 150,000 to 160,000 distinct CDR3 sequences, around 96% recorded once. Sequenced input: CD4+ T cells from PBMCs. The receptors derive from a human donor with Susac syndrome.

The chain's CDR3 is CSATWRGGRSDTQYF. The CDR3 nucleotides are TGCAGTGCGACCTGGCGGGGGGGCCGATCAGATACGCAGTATTTT. The chain uses TRBV20-1 and TRBJ2-3; 9 bases line up with TRBD2. Germline lookup yields CDR1 DFQATT and CDR2 SNEGSKA (reference sequence). Trimming removed 6 bases from V and 4 bases from J; junction bases left unmatched: 11. CDR3 length: 15 amino acids.

V and J are TRBV6-6 and TRBJ2-1, with 11 bases fitting TRBD1. CDR1 and CDR2 from the germline V gene are MNHNY and SVGAGI (reference sequence). This CDR3 is 14 amino acids long. Trimming took 8 bases from V and 7 from J; bases not matched to a gene: 7. The chain's CDR3 is CASWDRGVQNEQFF. CDR3 DNA sequence: TGTGCCAGCTGGGACAGGGGGGTTCAGAATGAGCAGTTCTTC.

This chain joins TRBV29-1 and TRBJ2-6; D remains unclear. The CDR3 totals 13 residues. V was cut by 3 bases and J by 3 bases, with 6 bases left in between. Germline-derived CDR1 and CDR2 are SQVTM and ANQGSEA. The CDR3 loop reads CSVDSFGANVLTF. Written as DNA, the CDR3 is TGCAGCGTTGACAGCTTTGGGGCCAACGTCCTGACTTTC.

The chain recombines TRBV18 with TRBJ2-1; D is possibly TRBD2 (6 bases). The V end lost 3 bases, the J end lost 8 bases, and 14 bases lay between the germline ends. The CDR3 runs 14 residues. CDR1 KGHSH and CDR2 LQKENI come from the germline V gene. The DNA for the CDR3 is TGTGCCAGCTCACCTTTAGGTTCGGGGGATGAGCAGTTCTTC. It translates to CASSPLGSGDEQFF.

This chain uses TRBV14 with TRBJ2-7, with 7 bases aligning to TRBD2. Trimming cost V 6 bases and J 6 bases; bases outside gene matches: 5. This CDR3 comprises 12 residues. Germline loops: CDR1 SGHDN, CDR2 FVKESK. Here the CDR3 DNA reads TGTGCCAGCAGTCAACTAGCGAGCGAGCAGTACTTC. Its translation: CASSQLASEQYF.

This chain joins TRBV29-1 and TRBJ1-1; weak D call: TRBD1 (5 bases). Trimming removed 6 bases from V and 6 bases from J, with 11 bases in between. Germline CDR1 is SQVTM and CDR2 is ANQGSEA. The CDR3 has 11 amino acids. CDR3 region: CSVDNRAEAFF. In nucleotides, the CDR3 is TGCAGCGTGGACAACCGGGCTGAAGCTTTCTTT.

The chain carries TRBV9 and TRBJ2-1, with D possibly TRBD2 on 5 matching bases. Trimming left V 3 bases short and J 0 bases short, with 10 bases between. The germline V gene has CDR1 SGDLS and CDR2 YYNGEE. This CDR3 is 15 amino acids long. CDR3 residues: CASSAEGSSYNEQFF. CDR3 coding DNA: TGTGCCAGCAGCGCCGAAGGGAGCTCCTACAATGAGCAGTTCTTC.